The subject of this entry is one TCR beta chain. Its antigen is undetermined. These data originate in a study of blood T cells in healthy people across ages. The study's findings and limits: There were more naive CD4+ cells and higher diversity in long-lived donors than in aged donors.

PCR was performed a second time for about 7 to 12 cycles using a sample-barcoded 5' primer and a J-beta primer mix. TCRdb reprocessed the 5' RACE reads with MiXCR, giving one entry per CDR3 protein. The sample carries about 640,000 distinct CDR3 sequences, under 30% recorded once. The clonotype comes from a woman older than 75 in good health. The sample consisted of blood.

CDR3 in amino acids: CSAKLPGLSNQPQHF. CDR3 nucleotide sequence: TGCAGTGCTAAACTCCCCGGGTTGAGCAATCAGCCCCAGCATTTT. This chain uses TRBV20-1 with TRBJ1-5; D uncertain. The CDR3 sequence is 15 residues long. V was cut by 4 bases and J by 1 base, with 14 bases left in between. The V gene's germline CDR1 is DFQATT and CDR2 SNEGSKA (reference sequence).